The 2 T cell receptor beta chains below were found in one sample sequenced in a study of T cells in Graves' hyperthyroidism and ophthalmopathy. RNA transcripts gave rise to amplified TCR beta CDR3 regions. First-round RT-PCR targeting the TCR CDR3 was performed with the HTBI primer set. TCRdb used MiXCR to reprocess the multiplex PCR reads, holding one entry per CDR3 protein. Among roughly 500,000 distinct CDR3 sequences listed, roughly 14% were seen once. Input material: blood. These receptors originate from a woman in her twenties or thirties with Graves' hyperthyroidism that later progressed to Graves' ophthalmopathy.

This clonotype was observed a single time. The rearrangement joins TRBV28 to TRBJ2-7; possibly TRBD2 for D (6 bases). Germline V gene data show CDR1 as MDHEN and CDR2 as SYDVKM. Trimming took off 1 base at V and 5 bases at J, with 12 bases between the two ends. The CDR3 covers 14 residues. The CDR3 DNA follows: TGTGCCAGCAGTTTATCGGCGGGAAGTCACGAGCAGTACTTC. This gives the protein CASSLSAGSHEQYF.

This clonotype has a count of ten or more. The V call is TRBV30, the J call TRBJ1-1; a possible D gene is TRBD1 (5 bases). The CDR3 is 13 amino acids. V lost 3 bases and J 0 bases, leaving 8 bases between the germline ends. From germline, CDR1 is GTSNPN and CDR2 SVGIG (reference sequence). CDR3: CAWSGGMNTEAFF. The CDR3 nucleotides read TGTGCCTGGAGCGGGGGTATGAACACTGAAGCTTTCTTT.